This T cell receptor (beta chain) was found in a study of blood T cell repertoires in COVID-19 (TCRdb year 2020). Some background on the complete study: Collaborator samples came from the United States, Italy and Spain and covered acute and convalescent phases of COVID-19. Where HLA class I and class II types were available, the types were taken from metadata supplied by the sample provider, not from assay-based typing. Samples came from the ongoing ImmuneRACE study (first 160 participants) plus 1,254 subjects from 6 global collaborators. The repertoires were made available in a free public database intended to serve as a resource for research on the immune response to SARS-CoV-2. The dataset comprised deeply sampled blood TCRbeta repertoires from subjects exposed to, actively infected with, or recovered from COVID-19. Nearly every sample came with metadata listing a de-identified subject ID, COVID-19 status, age in years and sex. The material from the prospective study consisted of cDNA or gDNA derived from T cells, B-cell-depleted T cells, or PBMCs. Findings and caveats that apply to the study as a whole: Clinical and demographic metadata were provided uncurated, with the amount varying by source and participant.

In the prospective study, participants were roughly 18 to 100 years old, resided in about two dozen geographic areas of the United States, and were enrolled through a virtual design. In the prospective study, participants were assigned to cohorts based on the clinical history participants reported in a screening survey and a study questionnaire. In the prospective study, mobile phlebotomists collected whole blood, serum and a nasopharyngeal or oropharyngeal swab from each participant. Participants in the prospective study had the option to provide additional blood draws and questionnaires over a 2-month period. Prospective study blood samples were shipped either frozen or at room temperature before DNA extraction. V and J lose 2 bases and 4 bases, and a span of 9 bases separates them. Reading from cysteine to phenylalanine, the CDR3 counts 14 amino acids. Only the CDR3 portion is preserved as DNA: 42 bases, with reading frame beginning at the first base. CDR1 LNHDA and CDR2 SQIVND were looked up in the germline V gene (reference sequence).

The immunoSEQ Assay, a bias-controlled multiplex PCR, was used to amplify TCRbeta CDR3 regions from genomic DNA. Per the authors' processing: Nucleated cell counts per sample were estimated from amplification of reference gene primers within the assay. Sequence reads were collapsed and filtered to measure the absolute abundance of every unique TCRbeta CDR3 rearrangement. For each sample, productive Simpson clonality was calculated by taking the square root of Simpson's diversity index across productive rearrangements. Sourced from immuneACCESS, this table was stored by TCRdb with only in-frame sequences that have V and J called. A share of the clones is absent; for the studies checked, an unresolved V gene accounts for under half, and the remainder has no known explanation. V, J and clone size reflect that table, while D and trimming were determined from the DNA. This sample gives 250,000 to 300,000 clones in total; approximately 90% of them show up just once. Approximately 2.4% of the sample is taken by the ten largest.

Remarks on this clone: Its antigen is currently not known. No base qualities exist here, and no much larger clone lies one base off it. Other DNA sequences in this sample translate to the same CDR3.

The TCR was taken from a woman aged 40 to 49 with acute COVID-19. In this chain, TRBV19 is recombined with TRBJ1-5; TRBD1 could be the D gene, as 5 bases match. The sample taken for sequencing was PBMCs or T cells enriched from blood (not recorded which). The CDR3 reads as follows: CASSIWGDNQPQHF. The DNA sequence reads TGTGCCAGTAGTATATGGGGGGATAATCAGCCCCAGCATTTT.